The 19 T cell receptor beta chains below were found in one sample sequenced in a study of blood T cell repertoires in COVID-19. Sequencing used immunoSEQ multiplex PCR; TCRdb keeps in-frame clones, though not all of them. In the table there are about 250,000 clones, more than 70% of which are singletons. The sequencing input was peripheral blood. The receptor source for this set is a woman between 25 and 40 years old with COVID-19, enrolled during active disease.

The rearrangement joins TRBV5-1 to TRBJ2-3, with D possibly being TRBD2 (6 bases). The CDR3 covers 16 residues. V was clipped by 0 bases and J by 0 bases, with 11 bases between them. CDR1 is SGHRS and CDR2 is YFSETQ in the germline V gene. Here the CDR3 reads CASSLGVAESTDTQYF. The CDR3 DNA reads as TGCGCCAGCAGCTTGGGGGTAGCGGAGAGCACAGATACGCAGTATTTT.

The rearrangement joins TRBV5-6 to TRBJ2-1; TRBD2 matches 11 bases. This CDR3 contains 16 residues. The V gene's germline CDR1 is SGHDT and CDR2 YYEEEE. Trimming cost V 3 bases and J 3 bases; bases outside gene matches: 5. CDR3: CASSSLTSGGYNEQFF. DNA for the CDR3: TGTGCCAGCAGCTCCCTAACTAGCGGGGGCTACAATGAGCAGTTCTTC.

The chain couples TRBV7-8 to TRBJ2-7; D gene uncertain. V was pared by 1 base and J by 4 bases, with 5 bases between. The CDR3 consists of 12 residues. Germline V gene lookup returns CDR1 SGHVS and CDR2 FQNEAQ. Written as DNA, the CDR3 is TGTGCCAGCAGCTTAGATCCGTACGAGCAGTACGTC. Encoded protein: CASSLDPYEQYV.

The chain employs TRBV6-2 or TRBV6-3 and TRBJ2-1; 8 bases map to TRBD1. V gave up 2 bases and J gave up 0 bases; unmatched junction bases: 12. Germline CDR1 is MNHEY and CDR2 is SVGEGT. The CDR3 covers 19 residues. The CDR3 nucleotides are TGTGCCAGCAGTTACGTTCAGGGGGCGGCCCCCTTCTCCTACAATGAGCAGTTCTTC. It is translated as CASSYVQGAAPFSYNEQFF.

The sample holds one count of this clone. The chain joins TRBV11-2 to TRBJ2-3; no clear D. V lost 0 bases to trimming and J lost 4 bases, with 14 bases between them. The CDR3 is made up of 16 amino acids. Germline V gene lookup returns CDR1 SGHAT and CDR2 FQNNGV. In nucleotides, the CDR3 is TGTGCCAGCAGCTTAGATCCGACTCCTTCCCCAGATACGCAGTATTTT. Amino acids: CASSLDPTPSPDTQYF.

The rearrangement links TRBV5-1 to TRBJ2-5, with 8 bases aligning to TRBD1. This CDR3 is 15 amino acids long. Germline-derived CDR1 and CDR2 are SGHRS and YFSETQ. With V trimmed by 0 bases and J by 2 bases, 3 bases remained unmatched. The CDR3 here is CASSLGDRTQETQYF. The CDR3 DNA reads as TGCGCCAGCAGCTTGGGGGACAGGACTCAAGAGACCCAGTACTTC.

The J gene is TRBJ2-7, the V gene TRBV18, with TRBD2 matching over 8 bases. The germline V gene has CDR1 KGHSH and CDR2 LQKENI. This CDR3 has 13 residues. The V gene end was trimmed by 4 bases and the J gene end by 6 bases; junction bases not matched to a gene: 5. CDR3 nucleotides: TGTGCCAGCTCACAGTCGGGGGGGCGCGAGCAGTACGTC. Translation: CASSQSGGREQYV.

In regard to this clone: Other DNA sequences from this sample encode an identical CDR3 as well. CDR3 amino acids: CASRRTSGGTDTQYF. CDR3 DNA sequence: TGTGCCAGCAGGCGGACTAGCGGGGGAACAGATACGCAGTATTTT. This chain connects TRBV2 to TRBJ2-3, with 13 bases aligning to TRBD2. This CDR3 comprises 15 residues. The germline CDR1 and CDR2 sequences are SNHLY and FYNNEI. Trimming took 6 bases from V and 3 from J; bases not matched to a gene: 3.

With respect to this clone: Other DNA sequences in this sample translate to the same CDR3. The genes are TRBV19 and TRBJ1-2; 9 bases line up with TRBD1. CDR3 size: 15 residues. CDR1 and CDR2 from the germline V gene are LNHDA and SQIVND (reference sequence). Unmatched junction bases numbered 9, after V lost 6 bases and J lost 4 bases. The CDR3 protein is CASRNGQGSIYGYTF. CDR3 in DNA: TGTGCCAGTAGAAATGGACAGGGGTCGATCTATGGCTACACCTTC.

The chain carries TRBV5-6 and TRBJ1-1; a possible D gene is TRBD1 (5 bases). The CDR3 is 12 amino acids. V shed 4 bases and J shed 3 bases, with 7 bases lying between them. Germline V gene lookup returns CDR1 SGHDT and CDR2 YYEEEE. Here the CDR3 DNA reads TGTGCCAGCAGCGCAGGGTACACTGAAGCTTTCTTT. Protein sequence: CASSAGYTEAFF.

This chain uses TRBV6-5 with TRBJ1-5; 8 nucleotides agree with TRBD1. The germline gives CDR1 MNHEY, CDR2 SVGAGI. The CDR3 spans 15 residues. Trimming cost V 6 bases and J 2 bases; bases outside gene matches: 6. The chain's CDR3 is CASSWDRYGNQPQHF. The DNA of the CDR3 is TGTGCCAGCAGCTGGGACAGGTACGGCAATCAGCCCCAGCATTTT.

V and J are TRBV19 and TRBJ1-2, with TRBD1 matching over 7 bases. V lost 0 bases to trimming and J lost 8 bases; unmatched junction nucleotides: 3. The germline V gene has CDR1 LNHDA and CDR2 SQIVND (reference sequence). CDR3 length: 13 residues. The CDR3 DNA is TGTGCCAGTAGTATAGACCGGGACAGCGGCTACACCTTC. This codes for CASSIDRDSGYTF.

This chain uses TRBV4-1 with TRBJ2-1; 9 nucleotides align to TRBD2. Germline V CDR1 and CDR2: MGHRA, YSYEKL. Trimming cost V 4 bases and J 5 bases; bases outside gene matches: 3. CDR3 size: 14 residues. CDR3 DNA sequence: TGCGCCAGCAGCCTGGCGGGGGGGGACAATGAGCAGTTCTTC. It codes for CASSLAGGDNEQFF.

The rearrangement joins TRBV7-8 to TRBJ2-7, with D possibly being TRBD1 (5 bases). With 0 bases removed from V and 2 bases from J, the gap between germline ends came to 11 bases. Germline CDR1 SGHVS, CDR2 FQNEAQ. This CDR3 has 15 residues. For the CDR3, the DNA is TGTGCCAGCAGCTTAGCGAATTCAGGGCCCTACGAGCAGTACGTC. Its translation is CASSLANSGPYEQYV.

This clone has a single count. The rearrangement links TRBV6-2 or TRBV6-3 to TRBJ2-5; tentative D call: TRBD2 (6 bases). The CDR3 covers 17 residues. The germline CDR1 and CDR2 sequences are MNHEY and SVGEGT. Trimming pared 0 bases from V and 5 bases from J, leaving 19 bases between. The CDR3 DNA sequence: TGTGCCAGCAGTTACTCGATGTACGGGAGCTATGGGGAGACCCAGTACTTC. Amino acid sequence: CASSYSMYGSYGETQYF.

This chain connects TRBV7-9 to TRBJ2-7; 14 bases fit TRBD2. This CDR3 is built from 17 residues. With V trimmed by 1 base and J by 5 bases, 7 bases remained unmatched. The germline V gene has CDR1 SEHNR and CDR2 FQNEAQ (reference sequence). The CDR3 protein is CASSLVGTSGSFHEQYV. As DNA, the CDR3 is TGTGCCAGCAGCTTAGTGGGGACTAGCGGGAGCTTCCACGAGCAGTACGTC.

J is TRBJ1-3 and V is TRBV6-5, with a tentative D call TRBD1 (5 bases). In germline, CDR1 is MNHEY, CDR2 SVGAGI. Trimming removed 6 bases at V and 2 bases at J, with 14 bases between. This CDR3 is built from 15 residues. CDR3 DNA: TGTGCCAGCAGCGTAACAGGAGCTGCTGGAAACACCATATATTTT. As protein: CASSVTGAAGNTIYF.

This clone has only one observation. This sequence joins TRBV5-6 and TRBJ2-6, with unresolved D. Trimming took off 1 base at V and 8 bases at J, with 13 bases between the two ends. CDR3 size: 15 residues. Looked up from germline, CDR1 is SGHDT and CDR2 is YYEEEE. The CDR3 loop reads CASSLTSKSPNVLTF. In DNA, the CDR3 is TGTGCCAGCAGCTTGACGAGTAAATCCCCCAACGTCCTGACTTTC.

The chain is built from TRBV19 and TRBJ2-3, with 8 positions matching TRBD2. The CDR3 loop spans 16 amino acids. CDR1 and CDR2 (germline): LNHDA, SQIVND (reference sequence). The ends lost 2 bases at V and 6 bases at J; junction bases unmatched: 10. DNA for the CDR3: TGTGCCAGTAGTATACCGGGACTAGGGCCCTCCGATACGCAGTATTTT. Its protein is CASSIPGLGPSDTQYF.